This is a list of T cell receptor beta chains from one sample in a study of T cell responses to AZD1222 COVID-19 vaccine. Clones were sequenced by immunoSEQ multiplex PCR, and TCRdb holds only the in-frame ones, with some missing. The table records around 120,000 clones, roughly 90% of them present only once. Sequencing was performed on peripheral blood, taken on day 0 of AZD1222 vaccination. These receptors were collected from an adult in good health. The CDR3 runs from the conserved cysteine through the conserved F or W. The order of the fields is J gene, D gene, clone size, V gene, CDR3 DNA, CDR3 protein. D genes are given only for firm matches. The size entry is marked missing in some rows and otherwise reads once, few, many or a size class.

TRBJ2-3,TRBD1,.,TRBV5-1,TGCGCCAGCAGCTTGTCCGGACAGGGACATACGCAGTATTTT,CASSLSGQGHTQYF
TRBJ2-1,.,.,TRBV5-6,TGTGCCAGCAGCCCAGTATCCTACAATGAGCAGTTCTTC,CASSPVSYNEQFF
TRBJ1-5,.,.,TRBV5-6,TGTGCCAGCAGCTTATATAGCAATCAGCCCCAGCATTTT,CASSLYSNQPQHF
TRBJ1-3,TRBD1,.,TRBV7-8,TGTGCCAGCAGCTTAGGGACAGGGGGCTTAGCTCGGGGCGGGGGCACCATATATTTT,CASSLGTGGLARGGGTIYF
TRBJ2-2,TRBD1,.,TRBV6-5,TGTGCCAGCAGTTTCGCCTACAGGGGACCCCCCGGGGAGCTGTTTTTT,CASSFAYRGPPGELFF
TRBJ1-2,.,.,TRBV5-4,TGTGCCAGCAGCTTGGGCACAGCCTATGGCTACACCTTC,CASSLGTAYGYTF
TRBJ1-1,TRBD1,.,TRBV6-2/TRBV6-3,TGTGCCAGCAGCTCGACAGGGGAGGTCACTGAAGCTTTCTTT,CASSSTGEVTEAFF
TRBJ2-1,.,.,TRBV24-1,TGTGCCACCAGTGATTCGGTAGGTTACAATGAGCAGTTCTTC,CATSDSVGYNEQFF
TRBJ1-2,TRBD1,once,TRBV2,TGTGCCAGCAGAATTGGGACAGATGGCTACACCTTC,CASRIGTDGYTF
TRBJ1-1,TRBD1,.,TRBV6-5,TGTGCCAGCGCTGACAGGGGATCTCTCTTT,CASADRGSLF
TRBJ1-1,.,.,TRBV2,TGTGCCAGCAGTGACTCAAGAGCTTTCTTT,CASSDSRAFF
TRBJ1-1,.,.,TRBV7-9,TGTGCCAGCAGATTAACCCCGGCACGACAGGCTGAAGCTTTCTTT,CASRLTPARQAEAFF
TRBJ1-4,.,.,TRBV16,TGTGCCAGCAGTCCCTCCGCAACTAATGAAAAACTGTTTTTT,CASSPSATNEKLFF
TRBJ2-3,TRBD2,.,TRBV7-2,TGTGCCAGCAGCTTCTACCGGGGGGGGCGAGATACGCAGTATTTT,CASSFYRGGRDTQYF
TRBJ1-2,.,.,TRBV5-4,TGTGCCAGCAGCTTGGCCGGGGTGCCCAACTATGGCTACACCTTC,CASSLAGVPNYGYTF
TRBJ2-3,TRBD1,.,TRBV18,TGTGCCAGCTCACCACCGACAGGGAGAGATACGCAGTATTTT,CASSPPTGRDTQYF
TRBJ2-2,TRBD2,.,TRBV9,TGTGCCAGTGGGGCTAGCGGGGGGCTAACGAACACCGGGGAGCTGTTTTTT,CASGASGGLTNTGELFF
TRBJ2-7,TRBD1,.,TRBV4-1,TGCGCCAGCAGCCAAGAGACGGGACAGGTCTACGAGCAGTACTTC,CASSQETGQVYEQYF
TRBJ1-1,.,.,TRBV20-1,TGCAGTGCTAGAGAACCTGAAGCTTTCTTT,CSAREPEAFF
TRBJ2-5,TRBD2,.,TRBV5-1,TGCGCCAGCAGCCGGGGAGGCGGGGGGGCCCGGGAGACCCAGTACTTC,CASSRGGGGARETQYF
TRBJ1-3,TRBD1,.,TRBV19,TGTGCCACTCGCCCCAGTGAGGGGGCCTTGTCTGGAAACACCATATATTTT,CATRPSEGALSGNTIYF
TRBJ1-2,TRBD1,.,TRBV5-6,TGTGCCAGCCACCCCTGGGACAGATTCTATGGCTACACCTTC,CASHPWDRFYGYTF